This TCR beta chain originates from a study of T cell responses to AZD1222 COVID-19 vaccine. Study-wide points: The repertoires were collected only after the peak T cell response. White British donors predominated, females outnumbered males, and clonal diversity was possibly underestimated. Spike regions recognized by vaccine-associated CD4 TCRs spanned the protein, led by 160-218 and 743-854.

CDR1 and CDR2 (germline): MNHEY, SVGAGI. The CDR3 sequence is 15 residues long. The V and J ends lost 2 bases and 0 bases respectively, with 8 bases between them. Sequenced by immunoSEQ multiplex PCR; TCRdb stores in-frame clones only, minus some. The sample gives around 130,000 clones, 93% of which show up once; under 3.5% is in the top ten. To note about this clone: No antigen is known for it.

The chain uses TRBV6-5 and TRBJ1-3; no firm D call. The receptor's source is an adult in good health. Source: peripheral blood, taken on day 0 of AZD1222 vaccination. The CDR3 region is CASSYDHGSGNTIYF. In DNA, the CDR3 is TGTGCCAGCAGTTACGATCACGGCTCTGGAAACACCATATATTTT.